This TCR beta chain emerged from a study of blood T cell repertoires in COVID-19. The CDR3 has 14 amino acids. Trimming shortened V by 0 bases and J by 7 bases, and 9 bases separated the two germline ends. Germline loops: CDR1 LGHNA, CDR2 YNFKEQ. In the authors' workflow: Counts of nucleated cells, estimated from reference gene primer amplification, were obtained. Clones were sequenced by immunoSEQ multiplex PCR, and TCRdb holds only the in-frame ones, with some missing. V and J calls and clone size are copied from that table; D and trimming were computed from the DNA. The data show around 190,000 clones, with about 80% seen just once and about 7.8% held by the top ten.

This chain connects TRBV4-2 to TRBJ1-4; D uncertain. The clonotype was recovered from a woman aged 55-69 years with COVID-19, enrolled during active disease. The sequenced sample was peripheral blood. The CDR3 loop is CASSQDTGGEKLFF. DNA for the CDR3: TGTGCCAGCAGCCAAGATACCGGAGGTGAAAAACTGTTTTTT.